The 8 T cell receptor beta chains in this list originate from one sample, sequenced in a study of shared clonotypes between healthy human individuals. This table comes from immunoSEQ multiplex PCR, and its TCRdb copy is limited to in-frame clones, with some not included. The sample carries 1.4 million to 1.5 million clones, 95% to 97% recorded once. The material sequenced was naive CD4+ T cells sorted from blood. The subset is: CD45RA+ positively selected. The receptors were sampled from a young man in good health.

This rearrangement joins TRBV7-9 to TRBJ2-7, with no clear D. CDR3 size: 12 residues. V lost 5 bases and J 3 bases, leaving 8 bases between the germline ends. Per the germline V gene, CDR1 is SEHNR and CDR2 is FQNEAQ (reference sequence). The DNA for the CDR3 is TGTGCCAGCAGCCCCCAGGTCTACGAGCAGTACTTC. This translates into CASSPQVYEQYF.

This chain joins TRBV19 and TRBJ1-1, with D possibly matching TRBD1 (5 bases). Per the germline V gene, CDR1 is LNHDA and CDR2 is SQIVND (reference sequence). This CDR3 has 14 amino acids. Trimming removed 2 bases from V and 3 bases from J, with 10 bases in between. This CDR3 reads CASSIPPGHTEAFF. CDR3 in DNA: TGTGCCAGTAGTATACCACCGGGGCACACTGAAGCTTTCTTT. Together with reference TRBV19 and TRBJ1-1, the CDR3 gives the full variable domain: DGGITQSPKYLFRKEGQNVTLSCEQNLNHDAMYWYRQDPGQGLRLIYYSQIVNDFQKGDIAEGYSVSREKKESFPLTVTSAQKNPTAFYLCASSIPPGHTEAFFGQGTRLTVV.

The J gene is TRBJ1-2, the V gene TRBV7-2; D unresolved. The CDR3 contains 13 residues. V gave up 6 bases and J gave up 2 bases, with 10 bases separating them. Germline V CDR1 and CDR2: SGHTA, FQGNSA. The CDR3 loop reads CASSYGKNYGYTF. CDR3 coding DNA: TGTGCCAGCAGTTACGGTAAAAACTATGGCTACACCTTC.

The chain combines TRBV4-3 with TRBJ2-1, with D possibly being TRBD1 or TRBD2 (6 bases each). Germline loops: CDR1 LGHNA, CDR2 YSLEER. Trimming took 4 bases from V and 4 from J, leaving 14 bases between them. The CDR3 has 15 residues. CDR3 sequence reads: CASSPVRGRYNEQFF. The CDR3 DNA is TGCGCCAGCAGCCCCGTAAGGGGGAGGTACAATGAGCAGTTCTTC.

V and J are TRBV18 and TRBJ2-4, with a tentative D call TRBD1 (6 bases). The V gene's germline CDR1 is KGHSH and CDR2 LQKENI. The CDR3 is 15 residues long. Trimming took off 3 bases at V and 4 bases at J, with 13 bases between the two ends. In DNA, the CDR3 is TGTGCCAGCTCACCCCCCGGACAGACTAAAAACATTCAGTACTTC. Amino acids: CASSPPGQTKNIQYF.

This chain uses TRBV19 with TRBJ1-1, with D perhaps matching TRBD1 (6 bases). V was shortened by 3 bases and J by 1 base, with 15 bases between the two germline ends. Germline V gene sequence: CDR1 LNHDA, CDR2 SQIVND (reference sequence). The CDR3 is made up of 16 amino acids. The CDR3 here is CASSISSGTTNTEAFF. CDR3 nucleotide sequence: TGTGCCAGTAGTATTTCATCCGGGACAACGAACACTGAAGCTTTCTTT.

This rearrangement joins TRBV7-2 to TRBJ2-3; D is undetermined. This CDR3 comprises 14 residues. CDR1 is SGHTA, CDR2 FQGNSA, per germline. V was pared by 8 bases and J by 0 bases, with 12 bases between. The CDR3 sequence is CASLVTSSTDTQYF. CDR3 bases: TGTGCCAGCCTTGTTACCTCTAGCACAGATACGCAGTATTTT.

The chain couples TRBV7-2 to TRBJ2-7; D is uncertain. Germline lookup yields CDR1 SGHTA and CDR2 FQGNSA. The ends were cut back, 3 bases at V and 0 bases at J, with 18 bases in the middle. The CDR3 has 17 residues. CDR3 loop: CASSFRRARADSYEQYF. In DNA form, the CDR3 reads TGTGCCAGCAGCTTTCGCCGAGCCCGGGCGGACTCCTACGAGCAGTACTTC.